One and the same sample provided the 17 T cell receptor beta chains below, sequenced in a study of T-cell memory formation after mild COVID-19 (dated by TCRdb to the early 2020s). Preparation of the library involved 5' RACE. Instrument on record: Illumina NovaSeq 6000. The raw public data were reprocessed by TCRdb itself: fastp quality trimming at Q25, MiXCR clonotype calling, in-frame beta chains only. Every entry covers one CDR3 protein and lists the most common genes and DNA from its rows. Counted in this sample were about 170,000 distinct CDR3 sequences; 10% to 15% of them appeared once. The ten largest clonotypes hold about 3.6% of the sample. Sequenced input: PBMCs or a T cell subset sorted from them (not recorded which). These receptors all stem from a man younger than 30 who had mild COVID-19 (a few samples of this study predate the infection). The sample titles of this study are shuffled in the database, so cell type and time point are left out; the donor was told from shared clones.

This clonotype was seen repeatedly, ten times or more. The chain has TRBV20-1 and TRBJ2-3; the match to TRBD2 covers 13 bases. The V gene's germline CDR1 is DFQATT and CDR2 SNEGSKA (reference sequence). The CDR3 sequence is 14 residues long. With 6 bases clipped from V and 3 bases from J, the junction kept 3 bases outside the gene matches. In nucleotides, the CDR3 is TGCAGTGCGGGACTAGCGGGGATGACAGATACGCAGTATTTT. Translation: CSAGLAGMTDTQYF.

Many counts were recorded for this clonotype. The chain uses TRBV7-2 and TRBJ2-4; D gene unclear. Germline assignment: CDR1 SGHTA and CDR2 FQGNSA. The CDR3 runs 17 residues. V was clipped by 5 bases and J by 0 bases, with 17 bases between them. CDR3: CASSLRQSGVAKNIQYF. The CDR3 nucleotides read TGTGCCAGCAGCCTACGGCAGTCGGGTGTAGCCAAAAACATTCAGTACTTC. Drawing the rest from reference TRBV7-2 and TRBJ2-4, the complete variable domain is GAGVSQSPSNKVTEKGKDVELRCDPISGHTALYWYRQSLGQGLEFLIYFQGNSAPDKSGLPSDRFSAERTGGSVSTLTIQRTQQEDSAVYLCASSLRQSGVAKNIQYFGAGTRLSVL.

V and J are TRBV6-6 and TRBJ2-1, with 8 bases aligning to TRBD2. The CDR3 runs 15 residues. CDR1 and CDR2 from the germline V gene are MNHNY and SVGAGI (reference sequence). J was trimmed by 0 bases and V by 6 bases; bases with no gene match: 4. This chain's CDR3 is CASSQSGGSYNEQFF. The CDR3 coding sequence is TGTGCCAGCAGCCAAAGCGGGGGCTCCTACAATGAGCAGTTCTTC.

The chain is built from TRBV5-1 and TRBJ2-5, with no clear D. Trimming took off 1 base at V and 7 bases at J, with 8 bases between the two ends. The CDR3 has 12 amino acids. Germline-derived CDR1 and CDR2 are SGHRS and YFSETQ. The chain's CDR3 is CASSLTGPTQYF. In DNA, the CDR3 is TGCGCCAGCAGCTTGACCGGTCCGACCCAGTACTTC.

The chain is built from TRBV6-5 and TRBJ2-3; 8 bases align to TRBD2. The germline CDR1 and CDR2 sequences are MNHEY and SVGAGI. This CDR3 is 16 amino acids long. The V and J ends lost 0 bases and 2 bases, in that order; junction bases with no gene match: 4. The CDR3 reads CASSYSGGGYTDTQYF. The CDR3, as DNA: TGTGCCAGCAGTTACTCGGGCGGGGGGTACACAGATACGCAGTATTTT.

This clonotype was recorded a few times. The CDR3 region has the DNA TGTGCCACCAGTGATCCACTAGCGGGGGACTCCACAGATACGCAGTATTTT. Its translation is CATSDPLAGDSTDTQYF. The chain couples TRBV24-1 to TRBJ2-3; 11 bases match TRBD2. The germline CDR1 and CDR2 sequences are KGHDR and SFDVKD. Trimming cost V 3 bases and J 2 bases; bases outside gene matches: 6. The CDR3 has 17 residues.

At least ten counts were recorded for this clonotype. The chain has TRBV12-3 or TRBV12-4 and TRBJ1-6; D may be TRBD1 (5 bases). With 5 bases removed from V and 2 bases from J, the gap between germline ends came to 10 bases. CDR3 length: 15 amino acids. CDR3 DNA sequence: TGTGCCAGCAGTAGACAGAGAACCTATAATTCACCCCTCCACTTT. Encoded protein: CASSRQRTYNSPLHF.

This chain connects TRBV7-9 to TRBJ1-2; D uncertain. Trimming cost V 2 bases and J 0 bases, with 4 bases left between them. The germline V gene encodes CDR1 SEHNR and CDR2 FQNEAQ (reference sequence). CDR3 length: 13 amino acids. CDR3 DNA sequence: TGTGCCAGCAGCTTATGGGCTAACTATGGCTACACCTTC. Translating gives CASSLWANYGYTF.

A few counts support this clonotype. This chain joins TRBV19 and TRBJ1-6; 9 nucleotides match TRBD1. This CDR3 is built from 18 residues. V lost 6 bases to trimming and J lost 7 bases; unmatched junction nucleotides: 16. Germline-derived CDR1 and CDR2 are LNHDA and SQIVND (reference sequence). CDR3 sequence reads: CASRTGGATSESNSPLHF. The CDR3 coding sequence is TGTGCCAGTAGAACAGGGGGCGCGACCTCGGAGTCGAATTCACCCCTCCACTTT.

This clonotype was recorded many times. The J gene is TRBJ2-3, the V gene TRBV29-1; TRBD2 aligns across 7 bases. CDR3 length: 13 amino acids. V trimming: 3 bases; J trimming: 1 base; junction bases outside the gene matches: 1. CDR1 and CDR2 (germline): SQVTM, ANQGSEA. The CDR3 spells CSVDRGGTDTQYF. The CDR3 DNA reads TGCAGCGTTGACCGGGGGGGCACAGATACGCAGTATTTT.

This chain uses TRBV7-9 with TRBJ2-5, with 8 positions matching TRBD2. V lost 3 bases and J lost 2; bases outside the gene matches: 8. Germline assignment: CDR1 SEHNR and CDR2 FQNEAQ (reference sequence). This CDR3 region has 16 residues. CDR3 in DNA: TGTGCCAGCAGCTTTTCGGGGGGGCCTGGTCAAGAGACCCAGTACTTC. Translated: CASSFSGGPGQETQYF. Full variable domain (remainder filled in from reference TRBV7-9 and TRBJ2-5): DTGVSQNPRHKITKRGQNVTFRCDPISEHNRLYWYRQTLGQGPEFLTYFQNEAQLEKSRLLSDRFSAERPKGSFSTLEIQRTEQGDSAMYLCASSFSGGPGQETQYFGPGTRLLVL.

This clonotype was seen a few times. V is TRBV5-1 and J is TRBJ1-6; D perhaps matches TRBD1 (5 bases). The germline CDR1 and CDR2 sequences are SGHRS and YFSETQ. Trimming took off 4 bases at V and 8 bases at J, with 10 bases between the two ends. The CDR3 covers 13 residues. CDR3 residues: CASSTSTDSPLHF. The CDR3 bases are TGCGCCAGCAGCACTTCGACAGATTCACCCCTCCACTTT.

This clonotype was recorded a few times. The rearrangement uses TRBV24-1 and TRBJ2-5; TRBD2 might be the D (6 bases). The CDR3 is made up of 14 amino acids. The germline V gene has CDR1 KGHDR and CDR2 SFDVKD. V was clipped by 2 bases and J by 1 base, with 7 bases between them. The CDR3 region has the DNA TGTGCCACCAGTGATTACGGGGGCCAAGAGACCCAGTACTTC. Translated: CATSDYGGQETQYF.

This clonotype was seen a handful of times. The chain links TRBV2 to TRBJ1-2; 8 bases are shared with TRBD1. V gave up 6 bases and J gave up 6 bases; unmatched junction bases: 6. The CDR3 totals 13 residues. Germline CDR1 and CDR2: SNHLY and FYNNEI. CDR3 sequence (DNA): TGTGCCAGCAGGGAGGACAGGGCGGATGGCTACACCTTC. This codes for CASREDRADGYTF.

The rearrangement links TRBV4-1 to TRBJ1-1, with D tentatively TRBD1 (6 bases). Trimming took off 4 bases at V and 5 bases at J, with 14 bases between the two ends. This CDR3 has 14 residues. Germline V lookup: CDR1 MGHRA, CDR2 YSYEKL. The CDR3 region is CASSPRGGWTEAFF. CDR3 coding DNA: TGCGCCAGCAGCCCCAGGGGCGGTTGGACTGAAGCTTTCTTT.

The chain recombines TRBV6-5 with TRBJ2-3, with 10 bases fitting TRBD1. Trimming removed 7 bases from V and 4 bases from J; junction bases left unmatched: 11. CDR1 is MNHEY and CDR2 is SVGAGI in the germline V gene. The CDR3 contains 16 residues. CDR3 amino acids: CASNKRTGGIPDTQYF. The CDR3 DNA follows: TGTGCCAGCAACAAACGGACAGGGGGAATACCAGATACGCAGTATTTT.

The gene calls are TRBV5-4 and TRBJ1-2, with D unclear. This CDR3 region has 11 residues. Looked up from germline, CDR1 is SGHNT and CDR2 is YYREEE (reference sequence). Trimming cost V 0 bases and J 10 bases, with 7 bases left between them. The CDR3 nucleotides read TGTGCCAGCAGCTTGGGCCCCTCCTACACCTTC. Its protein is CASSLGPSYTF. The complete variable domain, with remaining parts taken from reference TRBV5-4 and TRBJ1-2, reads ETGVTQSPTHLIKTRGQQVTLRCSSQSGHNTVSWYQQALGQGPQFIFQYYREEENGRGNFPPRFSGLQFPNYSSELNVNALELDDSALYLCASSLGPSYTFGSGTRLTVV.